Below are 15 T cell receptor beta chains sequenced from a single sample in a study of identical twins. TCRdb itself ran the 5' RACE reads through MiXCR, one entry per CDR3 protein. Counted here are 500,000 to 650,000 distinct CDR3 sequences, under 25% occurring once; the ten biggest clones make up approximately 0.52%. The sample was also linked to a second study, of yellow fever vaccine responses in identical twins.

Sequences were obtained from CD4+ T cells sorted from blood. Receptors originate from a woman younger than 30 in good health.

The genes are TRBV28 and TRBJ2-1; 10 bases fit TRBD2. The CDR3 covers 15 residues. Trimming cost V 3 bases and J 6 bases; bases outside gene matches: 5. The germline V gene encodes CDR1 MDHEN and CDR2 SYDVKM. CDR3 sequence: CASSFSSGRANEQFF. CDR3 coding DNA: TGTGCCAGCAGTTTCTCCAGCGGGAGGGCCAATGAGCAGTTCTTC.

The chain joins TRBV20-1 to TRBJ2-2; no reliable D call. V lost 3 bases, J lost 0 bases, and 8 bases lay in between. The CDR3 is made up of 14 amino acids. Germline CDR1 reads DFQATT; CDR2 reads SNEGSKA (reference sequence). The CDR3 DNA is TGCAGTGCTAGGGACGGCGCGAACACCGGGGAGCTGTTTTTT. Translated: CSARDGANTGELFF.

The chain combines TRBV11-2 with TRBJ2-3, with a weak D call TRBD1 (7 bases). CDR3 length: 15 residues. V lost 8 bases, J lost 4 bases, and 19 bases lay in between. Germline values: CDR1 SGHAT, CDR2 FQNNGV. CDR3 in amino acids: CASGPAGQWADTQYF. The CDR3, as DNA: TGTGCCAGCGGACCTGCGGGACAGTGGGCAGATACGCAGTATTTT.

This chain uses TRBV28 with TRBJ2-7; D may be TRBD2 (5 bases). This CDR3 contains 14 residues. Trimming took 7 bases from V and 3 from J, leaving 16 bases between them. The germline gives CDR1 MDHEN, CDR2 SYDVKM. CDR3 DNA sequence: TGTGCCAGCATTTTCGTGGGAGAGATCTACGAGCAGTACTTC. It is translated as CASIFVGEIYEQYF. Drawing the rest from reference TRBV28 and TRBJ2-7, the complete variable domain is DVKVTQSSRYLVKRTGEKVFLECVQDMDHENMFWYRQDPGLGLRLIYFSYDVKMKEKGDIPEGYSVSREKKERFSLILESASTNQTSMYLCASIFVGEIYEQYFGPGTRLTVT.

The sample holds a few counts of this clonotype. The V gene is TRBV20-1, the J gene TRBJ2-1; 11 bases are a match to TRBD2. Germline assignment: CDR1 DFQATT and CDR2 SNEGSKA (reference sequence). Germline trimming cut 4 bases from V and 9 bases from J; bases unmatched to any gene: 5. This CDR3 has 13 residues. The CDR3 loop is CSAKLAGAGEQFF. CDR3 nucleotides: TGCAGTGCTAAACTAGCGGGGGCCGGTGAGCAGTTCTTC.

CDR3 sequence reads: CASSASGERIGELFF. CDR3 nucleotide sequence: TGTGCCAGCAGCGCTAGCGGGGAACGGATCGGGGAGCTGTTTTTT. V is TRBV9 and J is TRBJ2-2, with 9 bases lining up with TRBD2. Germline V gene sequence: CDR1 SGDLS, CDR2 YYNGEE. The J segment lost 7 bases and the V segment lost 3 bases, leaving 7 bases of the junction unmatched. The CDR3 spans 15 residues.

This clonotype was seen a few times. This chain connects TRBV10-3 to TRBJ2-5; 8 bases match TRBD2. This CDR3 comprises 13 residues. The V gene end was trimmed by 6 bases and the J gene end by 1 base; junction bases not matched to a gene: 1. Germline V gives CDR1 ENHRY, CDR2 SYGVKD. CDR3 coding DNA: TGTGCCATCAGACTAGCGGTCCAAGAGACCCAGTACTTC. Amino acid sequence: CAIRLAVQETQYF.

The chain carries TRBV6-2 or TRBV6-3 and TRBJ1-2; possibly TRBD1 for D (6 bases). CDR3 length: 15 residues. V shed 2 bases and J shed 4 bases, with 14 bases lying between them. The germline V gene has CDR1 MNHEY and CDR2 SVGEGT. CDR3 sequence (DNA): TGTGCCAGCAGTTACCCAGGGGCAGGTTTCTATGGCTACACCTTC. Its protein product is CASSYPGAGFYGYTF.

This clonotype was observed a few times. In DNA, the CDR3 is TGTGCCAGCAGCCACGGGTGGACTAGCGGGAGACCCTACAATGAGCAGTTCTTC. Encoded protein: CASSHGWTSGRPYNEQFF. The chain carries TRBV11-2 and TRBJ2-1; 13 bases are shared with TRBD2. Looked up from germline, CDR1 is SGHAT and CDR2 is FQNNGV. The CDR3 covers 18 residues. The junction had 9 bases not matched to a gene; V was cut back by 5 bases and J by 2 bases.

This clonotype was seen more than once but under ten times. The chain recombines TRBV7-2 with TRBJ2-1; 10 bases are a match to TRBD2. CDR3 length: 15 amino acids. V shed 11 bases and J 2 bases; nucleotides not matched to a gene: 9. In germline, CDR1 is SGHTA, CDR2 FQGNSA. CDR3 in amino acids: CACRRTSGAYNEQFF. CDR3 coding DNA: TGTGCCTGCCGACGGACTAGCGGAGCCTACAATGAGCAGTTCTTC. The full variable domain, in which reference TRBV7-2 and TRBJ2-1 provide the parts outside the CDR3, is GAGVSQSPSNKVTEKGKDVELRCDPISGHTALYWYRQSLGQGLEFLIYFQGNSAPDKSGLPSDRFSAERTGGSVSTLTIQRTQQEDSAVYLCACRRTSGAYNEQFFGPGTRLTVL.

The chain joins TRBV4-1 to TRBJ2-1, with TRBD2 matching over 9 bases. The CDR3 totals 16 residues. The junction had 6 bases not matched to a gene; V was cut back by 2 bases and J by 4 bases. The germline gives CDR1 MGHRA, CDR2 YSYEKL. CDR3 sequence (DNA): TGCGCCAGCAGCCAACCAGGCCTAGCGGGGTACAATGAGCAGTTCTTC. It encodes CASSQPGLAGYNEQFF.

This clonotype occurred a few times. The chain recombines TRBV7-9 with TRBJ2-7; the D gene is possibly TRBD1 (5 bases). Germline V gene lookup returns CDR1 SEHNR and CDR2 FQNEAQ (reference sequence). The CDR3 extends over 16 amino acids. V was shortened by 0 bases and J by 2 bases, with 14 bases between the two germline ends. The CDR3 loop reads CASSLASRQRTYEQYV. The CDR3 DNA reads TGTGCCAGCAGCTTAGCGTCCCGACAGAGAACCTACGAGCAGTACGTC.

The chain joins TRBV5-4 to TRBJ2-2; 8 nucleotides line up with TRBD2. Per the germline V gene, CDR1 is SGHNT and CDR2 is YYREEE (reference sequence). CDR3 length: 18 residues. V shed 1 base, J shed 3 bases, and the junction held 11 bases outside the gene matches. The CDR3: CASSLSPGGPLDTGELFF. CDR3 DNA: TGTGCCAGCAGCTTGTCCCCGGGAGGGCCTTTGGACACCGGGGAGCTGTTTTTT.

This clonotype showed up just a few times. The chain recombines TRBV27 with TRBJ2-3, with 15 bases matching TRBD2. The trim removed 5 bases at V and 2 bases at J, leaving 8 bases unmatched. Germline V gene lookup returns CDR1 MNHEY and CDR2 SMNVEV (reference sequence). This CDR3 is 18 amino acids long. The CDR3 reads CASSQRTSGGAATDTQYF. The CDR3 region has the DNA TGTGCCAGCAGTCAGCGGACTAGCGGGGGGGCCGCCACAGATACGCAGTATTTT.

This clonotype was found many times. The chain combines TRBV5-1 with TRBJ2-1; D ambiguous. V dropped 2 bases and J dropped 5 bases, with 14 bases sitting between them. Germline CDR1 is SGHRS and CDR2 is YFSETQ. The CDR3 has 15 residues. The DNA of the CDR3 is TGCGCCAGCAGCTTTTTCACTCTCTCAAACAATGAGCAGTTCTTC. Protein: CASSFFTLSNNEQFF.